Below, 19 T cell receptor beta chains from the same sample are listed, as sequenced in a study of shared clonotypes between healthy human individuals. Clones were read by immunoSEQ multiplex PCR, and TCRdb kept only the in-frame ones, dropping some. The table lists about 1 million clones, around four fifths of them singletons. The source material was memory CD4+ T cells sorted from blood. Subset indicated: CD45RA-negative fraction. Source of these receptors: a man aged 18 to 35 in good health.

This sequence joins TRBV7-9 and TRBJ2-5; no definite D call. The CDR3 runs 13 residues. The germline V gene encodes CDR1 SEHNR and CDR2 FQNEAQ (reference sequence). Deletions cut 2 bases from V and 4 bases from J, with 8 bases between. In DNA form, the CDR3 reads TGTGCCAGCAGCTTATTACAGCGAGAGACCCAGTACTTC. Protein product: CASSLLQRETQYF.

The chain uses TRBV6-1 and TRBJ1-2, with D uncertain. With 2 bases removed from V and 8 bases from J, the gap between germline ends came to 12 bases. Germline V CDR1 and CDR2: MNHNS, SASEGT. The length of the CDR3 is 13 residues. The chain's CDR3 is CASSEYRQEGYTF. The CDR3 DNA sequence: TGTGCCAGCAGTGAATACCGCCAAGAGGGCTACACCTTC.

The chain has TRBV11-2 and TRBJ2-7, with unresolved D. V was shortened by 4 bases and J by 7 bases, with 8 bases between the two germline ends. The CDR3 runs 11 residues. CDR1 and CDR2 (germline): SGHAT, FQNNGV. CDR3 protein: CASSSAKEQYF. CDR3 bases: TGTGCCAGCAGCTCCGCTAAAGAGCAGTACTTC.

J is TRBJ1-5 and V is TRBV28; weak D call: TRBD1 (6 bases). Germline V CDR1 and CDR2: MDHEN, SYDVKM. The CDR3 runs 14 residues. The germline V and J ends were trimmed by 5 bases and 9 bases, with 17 bases remaining between them. The CDR3 spells CASSRAGGTSPQHF. The CDR3, as DNA: TGTGCCAGCAGTCGGGCGGGGGGGACATCGCCCCAGCATTTT.

This clone showed up just a few times. The chain joins TRBV6-6 to TRBJ2-1, with D maybe TRBD1 (6 bases). Germline lookup yields CDR1 MNHNY and CDR2 SVGAGI (reference sequence). V dropped 1 base and J dropped 9 bases, with 7 bases sitting between them. The CDR3 is 12 residues long. CDR3 amino acids: CASSYLDSEQFF. The CDR3 region has the DNA TGTGCCAGCAGTTACTTGGACAGTGAGCAGTTCTTC.

This clone has a handful of counts. The same CDR3 arises from other DNA sequences in this sample as well. V is TRBV5-1 and J is TRBJ2-7; unclear D gene. Germline V gene lookup returns CDR1 SGHRS and CDR2 YFSETQ. There are 12 residues in the CDR3. Trimming took 4 bases from V and 7 from J, leaving 12 bases between them. The CDR3 region is CASSLELREQYF. CDR3 nucleotide sequence: TGCGCCAGCAGCCTGGAGTTGAGGGAGCAGTACTTC.

The chain combines TRBV2 with TRBJ2-5, with TRBD2 as a possible D gene (5 bases). CDR3 length equals 13 residues. V lost 6 bases and J 7 bases, leaving 15 bases between the germline ends. In germline, CDR1 is SNHLY, CDR2 FYNNEI. The CDR3 DNA reads TGTGCCAGCAGGGGAAGCGGCCCGGGGACCCAGTACTTC. Translated: CASRGSGPGTQYF. The full variable domain, its missing parts supplied by reference TRBV2 and TRBJ2-5, is EPEVTQTPSHQVTQMGQEVILRCVPISNHLYFYWYRQILGQKVEFLVSFYNNEISEKSEIFDDQFSVERPDGSNFTLKIRSTKLEDSAMYFCASRGSGPGTQYFGPGTRLLVL.

The chain uses TRBV5-6 and TRBJ2-7, with D unresolved. This CDR3 spans 15 amino acids. The ends were cut back, 0 bases at V and 2 bases at J, with 12 bases in the middle. CDR1 SGHDT and CDR2 YYEEEE come from the germline V gene. CDR3 in DNA: TGTGCCAGCAGCTTGGAACGGAGCTGGGCCTACGAGCAGTACTTC. Its protein is CASSLERSWAYEQYF.

The V gene is TRBV27, the J gene TRBJ1-5, with 9 nucleotides matching TRBD1. Germline V gives CDR1 MNHEY, CDR2 SMNVEV (reference sequence). Trimming at V came to 4 bases and at J to 6 bases, leaving 7 bases not matched to a gene. The CDR3 has 15 amino acids. The CDR3 nucleotides are TGTGCCAGCAGTTCAGGGACAGGGTCCGGTCAGCCCCAGCATTTT. Protein: CASSSGTGSGQPQHF.

This clone has a single count. Other DNA sequences in this specimen translate into the identical CDR3. The chain combines TRBV27 with TRBJ2-2; 10 positions match TRBD2. CDR1 is MNHEY, CDR2 SMNVEV, per germline (reference sequence). J gave up 5 bases and V 2 bases, and 2 bases lay outside the gene matches. This CDR3 region has 15 residues. The CDR3 DNA follows: TGTGCCAGCAGTTTACTAGCGGGGGCGACCGGGGAGCTGTTTTTT. Residues: CASSLLAGATGELFF.

This clone was observed a few times. The chain links TRBV6-5 to TRBJ1-4; 7 bases line up with TRBD1. V was pared by 0 bases and J by 11 bases, with 9 bases of the junction left unmatched. This CDR3 region has 15 residues. Germline lookup yields CDR1 MNHEY and CDR2 SVGAGI. CDR3 sequence reads: CASSYSLTETGKLFF. CDR3 in DNA: TGTGCCAGCAGTTACTCTTTAACAGAGACAGGGAAACTGTTTTTT.

The chain has TRBV2 and TRBJ1-2; possible D gene TRBD1, 5 bases. Germline V CDR1 and CDR2: SNHLY, FYNNEI. The CDR3 loop spans 15 amino acids. Trimming left V 5 bases short and J 5 bases short, with 18 bases between. The CDR3 loop reads CASSRRSTGEYGYTF. The CDR3 DNA sequence: TGTGCCAGCAGTCGTCGTAGCACGGGGGAATATGGCTACACCTTC.

The chain carries TRBV10-3 and TRBJ1-1; perhaps TRBD1 as D (6 bases). The CDR3 loop spans 15 amino acids. V was pared by 0 bases and J by 0 bases, with 8 bases between. The germline V gene encodes CDR1 ENHRY and CDR2 SYGVKD. In DNA form, the CDR3 reads TGTGCCATCAGTGAGTCGGGGGCAGTGAACACTGAAGCTTTCTTT. This encodes CAISESGAVNTEAFF.

This rearrangement joins TRBV10-1 to TRBJ2-4; 8 bases are a match to TRBD1. CDR1 is WNHNN, CDR2 SYGVQD, per germline (reference sequence). This CDR3 has 13 residues. V shed 8 bases, J shed 5 bases, and the junction held 5 bases outside the gene matches. CDR3 DNA sequence: TGCGCCAGCTCTGAGACAGGGGAAAACATTCAGTACTTC. Protein: CASSETGENIQYF.

In this sample, this clone turned up many times. The chain employs TRBV5-4 and TRBJ2-7; 10 bases fit TRBD1. The V and J ends lost 3 bases and 3 bases, in that order; junction bases with no gene match: 6. The CDR3 loop spans 15 amino acids. Germline assignment: CDR1 SGHNT and CDR2 YYREEE (reference sequence). CDR3 in amino acids: CASSSGQGGIYEQYF. The CDR3, as DNA: TGTGCCAGCAGCTCTGGACAGGGGGGTATCTACGAGCAGTACTTC.

This rearrangement joins TRBV9 to TRBJ2-5; D is undetermined. Germline V gives CDR1 SGDLS, CDR2 YYNGEE. The CDR3 has 13 amino acids. Deletions cut 0 bases from V and 4 bases from J, with 7 bases between. The CDR3 DNA sequence: TGTGCCAGCAGCGTAGTTGGCGGAGAGACCCAGTACTTC. Encoded protein: CASSVVGGETQYF.

The J gene is TRBJ2-1, the V gene TRBV7-2; 10 bases line up with TRBD1. Trimming took 5 bases from V and 0 from J; bases not matched to a gene: 4. Germline V gene data show CDR1 as SGHTA and CDR2 as FQGNSA. The CDR3 sequence is 16 residues long. The DNA of the CDR3 is TGTGCCAGCAGCCGATGGACAGGGGGCTCCTACAATGAGCAGTTCTTC. Its protein product is CASSRWTGGSYNEQFF.

The rearrangement links TRBV5-6 to TRBJ2-7; the match to TRBD1 covers 8 bases. The V and J ends lost 4 bases and 5 bases, in that order; junction bases with no gene match: 11. Per the germline V gene, CDR1 is SGHDT and CDR2 is YYEEEE. CDR3 length equals 15 residues. The CDR3, as DNA: TGTGCCAGCAGCCACCGACAGGGGAAAGAGAACGAGCAGTACTTC. Amino acids: CASSHRQGKENEQYF.

This chain links TRBV5-6 with TRBJ1-2; 9 bases fit TRBD1. The junction had 17 bases not matched to a gene; V was cut back by 0 bases and J by 5 bases. This CDR3 has 19 residues. From germline, CDR1 is SGHDT and CDR2 YYEEEE. CDR3 sequence: CASSLVFGTGSDLRYGYTF. For the CDR3, the DNA is TGTGCCAGCAGCTTGGTTTTTGGGACAGGGAGTGACTTGAGATATGGCTACACCTTC. The full variable domain, its missing parts supplied by reference TRBV5-6 and TRBJ1-2, is DAGVTQSPTHLIKTRGQQVTLRCSPKSGHDTVSWYQQALGQGPQFIFQYYEEEERQRGNFPDRFSGHQFPNYSSELNVNALLLGDSALYLCASSLVFGTGSDLRYGYTFGSGTRLTVV.